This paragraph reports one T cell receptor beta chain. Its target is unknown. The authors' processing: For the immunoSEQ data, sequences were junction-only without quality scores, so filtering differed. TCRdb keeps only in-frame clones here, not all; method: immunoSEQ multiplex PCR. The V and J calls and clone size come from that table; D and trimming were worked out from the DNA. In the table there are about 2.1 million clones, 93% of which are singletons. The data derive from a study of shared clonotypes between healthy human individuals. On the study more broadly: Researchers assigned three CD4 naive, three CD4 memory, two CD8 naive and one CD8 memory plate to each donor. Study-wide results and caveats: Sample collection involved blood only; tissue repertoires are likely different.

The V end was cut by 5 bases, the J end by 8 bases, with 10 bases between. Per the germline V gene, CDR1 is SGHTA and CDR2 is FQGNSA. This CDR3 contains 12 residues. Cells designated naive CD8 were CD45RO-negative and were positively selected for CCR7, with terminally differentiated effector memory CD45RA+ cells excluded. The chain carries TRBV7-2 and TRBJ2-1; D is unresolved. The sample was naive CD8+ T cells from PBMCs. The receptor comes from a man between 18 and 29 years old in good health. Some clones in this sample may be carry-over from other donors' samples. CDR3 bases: TGTGCCAGCAGCCCACGGTGGGATGAGCAGTTCTTC. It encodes CASSPRWDEQFF.